The 4 T cell receptor beta chains below all came from one sample that was sequenced in a study of blood T cell repertoires in COVID-19. Repertoires were generated with immunoSEQ multiplex PCR, while TCRdb's copy carries only in-frame clones and drops some. The sample holds hundreds of thousands of clones, about 86% seen once. Material for sequencing was PBMCs or T cells enriched from blood (not recorded which). All receptors derive from a woman between 45 and 60 years old in a cohort exposed to, infected with or recovered from COVID-19 (not recorded which).

This chain uses TRBV19 with TRBJ1-2; 7 positions match TRBD1. J was trimmed by 6 bases and V by 0 bases; bases with no gene match: 7. Looked up from germline, CDR1 is LNHDA and CDR2 is SQIVND (reference sequence). The CDR3 contains 15 residues. CDR3 nucleotides: TGTGCCAGTAGTATAGATAAGTCCACAGGGGATGGCTACACCTTC. Translated: CASSIDKSTGDGYTF.

The gene calls are TRBV30 and TRBJ1-5, with D unclear. V shed 0 bases and J shed 5 bases, with 8 bases lying between them. CDR1 is GTSNPN, CDR2 SVGIG, per germline (reference sequence). The CDR3 extends over 13 amino acids. The CDR3 loop is CAWSVLEDQPQHF. Written as DNA, the CDR3 is TGTGCCTGGAGTGTACTCGAGGATCAGCCCCAGCATTTT.

The chain has TRBV30 and TRBJ2-7; the match to TRBD2 covers 12 bases. The CDR3 is 15 amino acids. CDR1 and CDR2 (germline): GTSNPN, SVGIG (reference sequence). J lost 0 bases, V lost 4 bases, and 4 bases had no gene match. CDR3 DNA sequence: TGTGCCTGGACTAGCGGGGGGGCCAGCTCCTACGAGCAGTACTTC. This gives the protein CAWTSGGASSYEQYF. Full variable domain (remainder filled in from reference TRBV30 and TRBJ2-7): SQTIHQWPATLVQPVGSPLSLECTVEGTSNPNLYWYRQAAGRGLQLLFYSVGIGQISSEVPQNLSASRPQDRQFILSSKKLLLSDSGFYLCAWTSGGASSYEQYFGPGTRLTVT.

This clone has only a few counts. V and J are TRBV5-1 and TRBJ2-3, with TRBD1 identical over 7 bases. After removal of 0 bases from V and 1 base from J, the junction contained 2 bases not matched to a gene. Germline V gene sequence: CDR1 SGHRS, CDR2 YFSETQ. The CDR3 extends over 15 amino acids. In nucleotides, the CDR3 is TGCGCCAGCAGCTTGGGACAGGGAGGCACAGATACGCAGTATTTT. It codes for CASSLGQGGTDTQYF.